This T cell receptor beta chain stems from a study of blood T cells in healthy people across ages. Study details: Capture by template switching was about one barcoded beta molecule per two T cells. Study-wide results and caveats: Naive T cell percentage and TCR beta diversity correlated strongly.

As regards this clonotype: Its antigen remains unidentified.

This CDR3 has 14 residues. CDR1 is SEHNR, CDR2 FQNEAQ, per germline (reference sequence). V was cut by 8 bases and J by 4 bases, with 15 bases left in between. Combining a sample-barcoded 5' primer with a J-beta primer mix, a second PCR ran for about 7 to 12 cycles. Individual samples furnished no less than 3 million CDR3-containing paired-end reads apiece. TCRdb redid the calling of the 5' RACE reads with MiXCR, one entry per CDR3 protein. The table lists about 1.4 million distinct CDR3 sequences, 59% of them singletons. The donors, all healthy, were Caucasians living in Russia, aged about 6 to 100. Sequencing was carried out using blood. The chain joins TRBV7-9 to TRBJ2-1, with a possible D match to TRBD1 (5 bases). This clonotype originated in a man aged 18 to 29 in good health. The CDR3 coding sequence is TGTGCCAGCTCACAGGACAACTTGTACAATGAGCAGTTCTTC. Residues: CASSQDNLYNEQFF.